Listed below are T cell receptor beta chains from one sample, sequenced in a study of cytomegalovirus exposure and HLA in healthy donors. Here immunoSEQ multiplex PCR was the method, and the copy in TCRdb shows in-frame clones only, minus some. The sample holds under 200,000 clones; around 82% are singletons and the top ten take approximately 5.1%. The sequenced sample was PBMCs. The receptors come from a man aged 35 to 55 in good health and CMV-seronegative. Each CDR3 is given with its conserved first and last residue. D genes are given only for firm matches. Some rows mark clone size as missing; the rest say once, few, many or name a class of expanded clone.

V	D	size	J	CDR3	DNA
TRBV7-9	NA	NA	TRBJ2-1	CASSLAITGQFF	TGTGCCAGCAGCTTAGCGATAACAGGGCAGTTCTTC
TRBV7-9	NA	NA	TRBJ1-1	CSSSLARVGARNTEAFF	TGTTCCAGCAGCTTAGCCCGAGTAGGGGCCCGGAACACTGAAGCTTTCTTT
TRBV7-8	TRBD1	NA	TRBJ1-4	CASSLEGQRYEKLFF	TGTGCCAGCAGCTTAGAGGGACAGAGGTATGAAAAACTGTTTTTT
TRBV4-3	TRBD1	NA	TRBJ1-4	CASSQAGDRDNEKLFF	TGCGCCAGCAGCCAAGCCGGGGACAGGGATAATGAAAAACTGTTTTTT
TRBV13	NA	NA	TRBJ2-7	CASSLRTDTTYEQYF	TGTGCCAGCAGCCTAAGGACTGATACCACATACGAGCAGTACTTC
TRBV7-2	TRBD1	NA	TRBJ1-6	CASSLGTTGGGLLPLHF	TGTGCCAGCAGCTTAGGTACGACAGGGGGCGGGTTACTCCCCCTCCACTTT
TRBV19	TRBD1	once	TRBJ2-2	CAGHRGNTGELFF	TGTGCCGGCCACAGGGGGAACACCGGGGAGCTGTTTTTT
TRBV6-5	TRBD1	NA	TRBJ1-1	CASSFRQGALNTEAFF	TGTGCCAGCAGTTTCCGGCAGGGGGCGTTAAACACTGAAGCTTTCTTT
TRBV9	TRBD1	NA	TRBJ1-5	CASSVAPGTVYSNQPQHF	TGTGCCAGCAGCGTAGCCCCAGGGACAGTTTATAGCAATCAGCCCCAGCATTTT
TRBV6-5	TRBD1	NA	TRBJ1-1	CASSYRGQGGNTEAFF	TGTGCCAGCAGTTACAGAGGACAGGGGGGGAACACTGAAGCTTTCTTT
TRBV18	NA	NA	TRBJ2-7	CASSPGAGEQYF	TGTGCCAGCTCACCGGGCGCTGGCGAGCAGTACTTC
TRBV6-5	NA	NA	TRBJ1-3	CASSPRSGNTIYF	TGTGCCAGCAGCCCTCGGTCGGGAAACACCATATATTTT
TRBV4-3	NA	few	TRBJ2-1	CASSPGTLYNEQFF	TGCGCCAGCAGCCCCGGGACTCTCTACAATGAGCAGTTCTTC
TRBV2	NA	NA	TRBJ1-2	CAGSGGQGNHGYTF	TGTGCCGGCAGTGGGGGGCAGGGGAACCATGGCTACACCTTC
TRBV5-6	NA	NA	TRBJ2-7	CASSLRGTTRAYEQYF	TGTGCCAGCAGCTTGAGGGGGACAACGCGCGCCTACGAGCAGTACTTC
TRBV10-2	NA	NA	TRBJ2-6	CASTRSGANVLTF	TGCGCCAGCACCCGCTCTGGGGCCAACGTCCTGACTTTC
TRBV7-9	TRBD2	once	TRBJ2-1	CASSTRSGSSYNEQFF	TGTGCCAGCAGCACCCGGAGCGGGAGCTCCTACAATGAGCAGTTCTTC
TRBV27	TRBD1	NA	TRBJ2-7	CASSFLGQGAGREQYF	TGTGCCAGCAGTTTCCTGGGACAGGGGGCAGGTCGCGAGCAGTACTTC
TRBV18	TRBD2	NA	TRBJ2-1	CASSPGLAGAGNEQFF	TGTGCCAGCTCCCCAGGACTAGCGGGAGCGGGGAATGAGCAGTTCTTC
TRBV5-1	NA	NA	TRBJ2-3	CARMVGGPPDTQYF	TGCGCCAGAATGGTGGGGGGGCCCCCAGATACGCAGTATTTT
TRBV6-1	NA	few	TRBJ2-7	CASRTQYEQYF	TGTGCCAGCAGAACACAATACGAGCAGTACTTC
TRBV7-2	TRBD2	NA	TRBJ2-7	CASSLGEGPYEQYF	TGTGCCAGCAGCTTAGGGGAGGGCCCATACGAGCAGTACTTC
TRBV7-9	NA	NA	TRBJ1-1	CASSLTSGLEAFF	TGTGCCAGCAGCTTAACGTCGGGTCTAGAAGCTTTCTTT
TRBV2	TRBD1	NA	TRBJ2-3	CASSSGTGFTDTQYF	TGTGCCAGCAGTTCCGGGACAGGCTTTACAGATACGCAGTATTTT
TRBV18	NA	NA	TRBJ2-1	CASSPIDGSSYNEQFF	TGTGCCAGCTCACCGATCGACGGGAGCTCCTACAATGAGCAGTTCTTC
TRBV27	NA	NA	TRBJ1-5	CASSSTGFYSNQPQHF	TGTGCCAGCAGTTCAACAGGGTTTTATAGCAATCAGCCCCAGCATTTT
TRBV29-1	TRBD1	NA	TRBJ1-2	CSAKDRVTYGYTF	TGCAGCGCCAAGGACAGGGTGACCTATGGCTACACCTTC
TRBV7-2	NA	NA	TRBJ1-5	CASSLVSGANQPQHF	TGTGCCAGCAGCTTAGTTTCAGGGGCTAACCAGCCCCAGCATTTT
TRBV10-3	NA	NA	TRBJ1-2	CAISRGGNYGYTF	TGTGCCATCAGTCGGGGGGGTAACTATGGCTACACCTTC
TRBV7-9	NA	NA	TRBJ2-3	CASTRDSSTDTQYF	TGTGCCAGCACTCGAGACAGTAGCACAGATACGCAGTATTTT
TRBV13	TRBD2	NA	TRBJ2-7	CASSSPTSGVYEQYF	TGTGCCAGCAGCTCACCGACTAGCGGGGTCTACGAGCAGTACTTC
TRBV2	NA	NA	TRBJ2-7	CASSAGADYEQYF	TGTGCCAGCAGTGCAGGGGCTGACTACGAGCAGTACTTC
TRBV30	TRBD2	NA	TRBJ2-7	CAWSWASGGWAYEQYF	TGTGCCTGGAGCTGGGCTAGCGGGGGTTGGGCCTACGAGCAGTACTTC
TRBV7-2	NA	once	TRBJ2-2	CASSRTVLNTGELFF	TGTGCCAGCAGCAGGACAGTCCTGAACACCGGGGAGCTGTTTTTT
TRBV6-5	NA	NA	TRBJ2-3	CASRQTVLTDTQYF	TGTGCCAGCAGACAGACAGTCCTTACAGATACGCAGTATTTT
TRBV4-1	NA	few	TRBJ2-7	CASSQEGGRYEQYF	TGCGCCAGCAGCCAAGAGGGGGGAAGGTACGAGCAGTACTTC
TRBV7-2	NA	NA	TRBJ1-1	CVSSFIRDPPEAFF	TGTGTCAGCAGCTTTATCCGGGATCCCCCTGAAGCTTTCTTT
TRBV6-1	TRBD2	NA	TRBJ2-1	CASTGLAGPWEQFF	TGTGCCAGCACTGGTTTAGCGGGGCCCTGGGAGCAGTTCTTC
TRBV4-3	TRBD2	NA	TRBJ2-3	CASSPAGGTTDTQYF	TGCGCCAGCAGCCCCGCGGGGGGAACCACAGATACGCAGTATTTT
TRBV6-5	TRBD2	few	TRBJ2-1	CASSFLAGGPNEQFF	TGTGCCAGCAGTTTCCTAGCGGGAGGGCCAAATGAGCAGTTCTTC
TRBV11-3	TRBD2	once	TRBJ2-3	CASSFQLAGVADTQYF	TGTGCCAGCAGCTTCCAACTAGCGGGAGTCGCAGATACGCAGTATTTT
TRBV11-2	TRBD1	NA	TRBJ1-1	CASSFLRQGRTEAFF	TGTGCCAGCAGCTTCCTCAGACAGGGGAGGACTGAAGCTTTCTTT
TRBV15	NA	NA	TRBJ1-5	CATSNTWGKGPTGGSNQPQHF	TGTGCCACCAGCAACACTTGGGGAAAGGGACCTACAGGAGGGAGCAATCAGCCCCAGCATTTT
TRBV30	TRBD1	NA	TRBJ1-2	CAWSVGQGGYTF	TGTGCCTGGAGTGTGGGACAGGGTGGCTACACCTTC
TRBV2	TRBD2	NA	TRBJ2-5	CASSFEVAGYQETQYF	TGTGCCAGCAGTTTCGAAGTAGCGGGGTATCAGGAGACCCAGTACTTC
TRBV27	NA	NA	TRBJ2-7	CASSDEPGLLAEQYF	TGTGCCAGCAGTGATGAACCGGGACTCTTGGCCGAGCAGTACTTC
TRBV18	TRBD1	NA	TRBJ2-3	CASSPTGGFADTQYF	TGTGCCAGCTCACCTACAGGGGGCTTTGCAGATACGCAGTATTTT
TRBV5-1	NA	NA	TRBJ2-3	CASSLVAGGTDTQYF	TGCGCCAGCAGCTTGGTTGCAGGGGGGACAGATACGCAGTATTTT
TRBV25-1	TRBD1	NA	TRBJ1-2	CASRPQGATYGYTF	TGTGCCAGCAGACCACAGGGGGCTACCTATGGCTACACCTTC
TRBV29-1	NA	once	TRBJ2-3	CSVTLPGDAPDTQYF	TGCAGCGTTACACTACCGGGGGACGCCCCAGATACGCAGTATTTT
TRBV7-2	NA	few	TRBJ2-1	CASSAGLYNEQFF	TGTGCCAGCAGCGCGGGACTGTACAATGAGCAGTTCTTC
TRBV15	NA	once	TRBJ1-3	CATSRDSGSSGNTIYF	TGTGCCACCAGCAGAGATTCGGGGAGCTCTGGAAACACCATATATTTT
TRBV6-1	NA	NA	TRBJ1-2	CASNPTGAAVYGYTF	TGTGCCAGCAACCCGACAGGCGCGGCCGTCTATGGCTACACCTTC
TRBV19	NA	NA	TRBJ1-5	CASSTGQQKYSNQPQHF	TGTGCCAGTAGTACAGGACAGCAGAAGTATAGCAATCAGCCCCAGCATTTT